This TCR beta chain stems from a study of T-cell reconstitution after alpha-beta-depleted transplantation in children. This clonotype was seen repeatedly, ten times or more. The antigen remains undetermined. Preparation of the TCRbeta library involved a method that used unique molecular identifiers. In TCRdb, the PCR reads were re-called with MiXCR into one record per CDR3 protein. The sample carries around 240,000 distinct CDR3 sequences, 8.2% recorded once. General study results and limits: Expanded clones from the graft, numbering several hundred, reportedly supplied alpha-beta T cells about two months after transplant. The high TCRbeta diversity at day 60 in some patients came from surviving recipient T cells and thymic progenitors. The authors attributed T-cell counts and diversity one year after transplant mostly to newly produced T cells.

The source of this sequence is a male patient under 18 who had a stem cell transplant for acute lymphoblastic leukemia, so the T cells may come from the graft donor. This sample comprised PBMCs, mostly from graft donor cells, obtained 180 days after TCRalphabeta/CD19-depleted stem cell transplant.

The CDR3 spells CSASLGSYEQYF. CDR3 sequence (DNA): TGCAGTGCTAGTCTAGGGTCCTACGAGCAGTACTTC. The rearrangement uses TRBV20-1 and TRBJ2-7, with D hard to call. Germline assignment: CDR1 DFQATT and CDR2 SNEGSKA (reference sequence). V was shortened by 3 bases and J by 1 base, with 7 bases between the two germline ends. CDR3 length equals 12 residues.